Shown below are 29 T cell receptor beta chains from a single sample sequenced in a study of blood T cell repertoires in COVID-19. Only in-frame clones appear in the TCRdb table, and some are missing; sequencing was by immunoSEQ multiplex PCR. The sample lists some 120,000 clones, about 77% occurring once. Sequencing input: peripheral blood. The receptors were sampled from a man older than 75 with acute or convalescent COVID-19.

Here the CDR3 reads CATSRGGGQGATEAFF. The CDR3 region has the DNA TGTGCCACCAGCAGAGGTGGGGGTCAGGGGGCCACTGAAGCTTTCTTT. V and J are TRBV15 and TRBJ1-1; 8 bases map to TRBD1. CDR3 size: 16 residues. J gave up 4 bases and V 1 base, and 8 bases lay outside the gene matches. The germline V gene encodes CDR1 LNHNV and CDR2 YYDKDF (reference sequence).

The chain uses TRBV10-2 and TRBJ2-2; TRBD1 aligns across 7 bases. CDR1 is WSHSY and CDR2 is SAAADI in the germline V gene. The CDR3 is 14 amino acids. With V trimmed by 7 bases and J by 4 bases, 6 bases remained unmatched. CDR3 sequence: CASTGTVFTGELFF. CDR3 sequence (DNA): TGCGCCAGCACCGGGACAGTTTTCACCGGGGAGCTGTTTTTT.

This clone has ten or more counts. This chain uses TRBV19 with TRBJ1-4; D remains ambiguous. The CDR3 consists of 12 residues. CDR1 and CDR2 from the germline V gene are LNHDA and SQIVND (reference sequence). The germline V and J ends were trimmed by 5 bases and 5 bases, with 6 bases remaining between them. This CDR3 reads CASSPLNEKLFF. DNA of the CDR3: TGTGCCAGTAGTCCCCTAAATGAAAAACTGTTTTTT. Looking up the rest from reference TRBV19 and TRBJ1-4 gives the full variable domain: DGGITQSPKYLFRKEGQNVTLSCEQNLNHDAMYWYRQDPGQGLRLIYYSQIVNDFQKGDIAEGYSVSREKKESFPLTVTSAQKNPTAFYLCASSPLNEKLFFGSGTQLSVL.

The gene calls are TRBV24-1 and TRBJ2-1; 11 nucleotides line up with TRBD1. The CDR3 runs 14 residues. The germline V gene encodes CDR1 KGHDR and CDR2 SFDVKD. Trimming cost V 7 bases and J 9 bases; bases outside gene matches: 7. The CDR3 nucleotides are TGTGCCACCAGCGGGACAGGGGGTAAAGTTGAGCAGTTCTTC. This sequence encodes CATSGTGGKVEQFF.

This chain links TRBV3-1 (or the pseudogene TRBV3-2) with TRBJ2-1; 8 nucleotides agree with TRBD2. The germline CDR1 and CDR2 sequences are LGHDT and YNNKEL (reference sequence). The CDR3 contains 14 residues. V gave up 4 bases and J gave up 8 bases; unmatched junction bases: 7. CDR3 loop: CASSPGLVGHEQFF. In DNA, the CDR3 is TGTGCCAGCAGCCCGGGACTAGTTGGGCATGAGCAGTTCTTC.

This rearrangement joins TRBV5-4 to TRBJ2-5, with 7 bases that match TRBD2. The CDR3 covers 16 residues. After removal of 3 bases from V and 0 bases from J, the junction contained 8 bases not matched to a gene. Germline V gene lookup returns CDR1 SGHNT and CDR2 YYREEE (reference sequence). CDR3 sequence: CASSSRGGHDQETQYF. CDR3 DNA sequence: TGTGCCAGCAGCTCGCGGGGAGGGCATGACCAAGAGACCCAGTACTTC. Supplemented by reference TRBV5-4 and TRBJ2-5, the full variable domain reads ETGVTQSPTHLIKTRGQQVTLRCSSQSGHNTVSWYQQALGQGPQFIFQYYREEENGRGNFPPRFSGLQFPNYSSELNVNALELDDSALYLCASSSRGGHDQETQYFGPGTRLLVL.

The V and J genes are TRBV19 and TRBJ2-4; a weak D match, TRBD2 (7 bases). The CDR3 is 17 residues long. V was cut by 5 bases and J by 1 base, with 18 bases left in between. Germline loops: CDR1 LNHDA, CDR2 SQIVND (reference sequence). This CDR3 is CASSPGGRFKAKNIQYF. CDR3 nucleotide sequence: TGTGCCAGTAGTCCGGGGGGCCGATTTAAGGCCAAAAACATTCAGTACTTC.

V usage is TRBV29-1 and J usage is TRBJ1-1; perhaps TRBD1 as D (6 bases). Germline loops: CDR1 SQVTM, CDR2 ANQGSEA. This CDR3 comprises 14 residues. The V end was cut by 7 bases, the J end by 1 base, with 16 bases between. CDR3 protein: CSAYDRIGNTEAFF. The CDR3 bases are TGCAGCGCCTACGACAGGATCGGGAACACTGAAGCTTTCTTT.

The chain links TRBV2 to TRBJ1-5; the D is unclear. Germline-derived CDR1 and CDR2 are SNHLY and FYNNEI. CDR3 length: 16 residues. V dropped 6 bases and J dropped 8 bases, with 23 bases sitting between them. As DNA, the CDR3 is TGTGCCAGCAGCCCTCTGGCAAGGGCCTTGGGAGAGCCCCAGCATTTT. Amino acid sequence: CASSPLARALGEPQHF.

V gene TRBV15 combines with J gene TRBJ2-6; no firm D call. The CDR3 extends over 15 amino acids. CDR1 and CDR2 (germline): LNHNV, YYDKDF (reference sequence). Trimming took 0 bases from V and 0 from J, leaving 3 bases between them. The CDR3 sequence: CATSRDLSGANVLTF. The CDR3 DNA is TGTGCCACCAGCAGAGACCTCTCTGGGGCCAACGTCCTGACTTTC.

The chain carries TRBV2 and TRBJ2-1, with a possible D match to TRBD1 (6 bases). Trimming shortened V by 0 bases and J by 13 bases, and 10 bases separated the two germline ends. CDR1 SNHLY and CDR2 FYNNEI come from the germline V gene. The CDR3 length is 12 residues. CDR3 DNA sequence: TGTGCCAGCAGTGAAGCAGGGGGAATTCAGTTCTTC. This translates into CASSEAGGIQFF.

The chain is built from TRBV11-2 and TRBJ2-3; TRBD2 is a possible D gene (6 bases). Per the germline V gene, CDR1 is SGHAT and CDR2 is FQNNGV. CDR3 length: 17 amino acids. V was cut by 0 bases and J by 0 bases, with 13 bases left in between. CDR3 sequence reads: CASSLEVGGVSTDTQYF. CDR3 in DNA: TGTGCCAGCAGCTTAGAAGTTGGAGGGGTTAGCACAGATACGCAGTATTTT.

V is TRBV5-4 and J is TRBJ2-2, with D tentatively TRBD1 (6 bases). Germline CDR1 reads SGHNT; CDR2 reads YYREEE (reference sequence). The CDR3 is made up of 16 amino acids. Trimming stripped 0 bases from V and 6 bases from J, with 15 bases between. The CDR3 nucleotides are TGTGCCAGCAGCTTGGCCGGGCGACAGGCTCCCGGGGAGCTGTTTTTT. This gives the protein CASSLAGRQAPGELFF.

The CDR3 nucleotides are TGTGCCAGCAGCGGCTTAGGGCAGGCCGGAGGCGAGCAGTACTTC. Translation gives CASSGLGQAGGEQYF. The V call is TRBV5-5, the J call TRBJ2-7; weak D call: TRBD2 (5 bases). The CDR3 extends over 15 amino acids. With 4 bases removed from V and 6 bases from J, the gap between germline ends came to 20 bases. Germline lookup yields CDR1 SGHKS and CDR2 YYEKEE (reference sequence).

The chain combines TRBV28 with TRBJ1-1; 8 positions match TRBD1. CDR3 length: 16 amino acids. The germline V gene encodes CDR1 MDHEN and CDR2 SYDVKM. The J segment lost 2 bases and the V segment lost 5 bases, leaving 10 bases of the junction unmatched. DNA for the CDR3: TGTGCCAGCAGTGGACACAGGGGGGGATTTAACACTGAAGCTTTCTTT. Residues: CASSGHRGGFNTEAFF.

CDR3: CASSLGGPRELFF. Written as DNA, the CDR3 is TGTGCCAGCAGCTTGGGGGGGCCGAGGGAGCTGTTTTTT. This chain connects TRBV5-6 to TRBJ2-2; a possible D gene is TRBD1 (6 bases). V was cut by 0 bases and J by 9 bases, with 9 bases left in between. Germline CDR1 SGHDT, CDR2 YYEEEE. The CDR3 has 13 residues.

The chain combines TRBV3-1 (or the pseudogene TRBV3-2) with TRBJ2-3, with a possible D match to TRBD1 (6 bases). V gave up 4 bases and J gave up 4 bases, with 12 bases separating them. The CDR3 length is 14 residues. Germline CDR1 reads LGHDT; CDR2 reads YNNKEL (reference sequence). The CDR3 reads CASSRQVGADTQYF. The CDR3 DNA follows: TGTGCCAGCAGCCGACAGGTGGGCGCAGATACGCAGTATTTT.

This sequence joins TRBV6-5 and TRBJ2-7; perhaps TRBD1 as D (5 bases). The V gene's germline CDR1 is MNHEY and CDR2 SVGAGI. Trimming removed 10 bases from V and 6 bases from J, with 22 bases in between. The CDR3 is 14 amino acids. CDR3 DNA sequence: TGTGCCATGCCCCCCCACAGGACCAGGCTCGAGCAGTACTTC. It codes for CAMPPHRTRLEQYF.

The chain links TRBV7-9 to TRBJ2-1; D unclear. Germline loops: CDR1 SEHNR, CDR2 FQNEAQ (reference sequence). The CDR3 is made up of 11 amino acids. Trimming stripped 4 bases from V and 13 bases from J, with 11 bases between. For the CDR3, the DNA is TGTGCCAGCAGCTACGACAATCCACAGTTCTTC. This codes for CASSYDNPQFF. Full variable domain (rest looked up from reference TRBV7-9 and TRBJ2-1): DTGVSQNPRHKITKRGQNVTFRCDPISEHNRLYWYRQTLGQGPEFLTYFQNEAQLEKSRLLSDRFSAERPKGSFSTLEIQRTEQGDSAMYLCASSYDNPQFFGPGTRLTVL.

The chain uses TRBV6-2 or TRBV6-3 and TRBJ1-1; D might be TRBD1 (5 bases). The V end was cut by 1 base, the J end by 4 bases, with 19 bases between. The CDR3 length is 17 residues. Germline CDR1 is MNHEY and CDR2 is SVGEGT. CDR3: CASSYLEQGLLGTEAFF. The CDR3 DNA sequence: TGTGCCAGCAGTTACTTGGAGCAGGGCCTATTAGGCACTGAAGCTTTCTTT.

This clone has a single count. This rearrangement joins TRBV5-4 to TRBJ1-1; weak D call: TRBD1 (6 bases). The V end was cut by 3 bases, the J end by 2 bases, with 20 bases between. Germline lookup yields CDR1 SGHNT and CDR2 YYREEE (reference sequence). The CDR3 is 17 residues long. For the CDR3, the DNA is TGTGCCAGCAGCTCCGCCTCAGGCGGGGGCTTCAACACTGAAGCTTTCTTT. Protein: CASSSASGGGFNTEAFF.

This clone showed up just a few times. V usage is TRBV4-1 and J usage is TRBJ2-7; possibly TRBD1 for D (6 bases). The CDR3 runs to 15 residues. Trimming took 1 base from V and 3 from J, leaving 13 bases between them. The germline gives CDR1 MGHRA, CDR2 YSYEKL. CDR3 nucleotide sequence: TGCGCCAGCAGCCAAGGACAGGAGATCTTCTACGAGCAGTACTTC. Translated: CASSQGQEIFYEQYF.

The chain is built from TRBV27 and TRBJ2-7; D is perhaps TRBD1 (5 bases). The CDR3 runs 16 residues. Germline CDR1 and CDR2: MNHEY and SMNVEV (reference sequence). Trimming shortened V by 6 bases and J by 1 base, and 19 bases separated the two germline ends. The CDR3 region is CASSPRGLVVSYEQYF. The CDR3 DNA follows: TGTGCCAGCAGCCCAAGGGGCCTGGTGGTTTCCTACGAGCAGTACTTC.

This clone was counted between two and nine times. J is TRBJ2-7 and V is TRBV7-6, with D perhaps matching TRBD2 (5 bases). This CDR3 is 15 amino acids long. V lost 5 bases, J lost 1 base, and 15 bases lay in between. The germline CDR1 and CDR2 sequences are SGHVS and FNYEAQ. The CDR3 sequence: CASSSRTRGSYEQYF. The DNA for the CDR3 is TGTGCCAGCAGCAGCCGGACGCGAGGGTCCTACGAGCAGTACTTC. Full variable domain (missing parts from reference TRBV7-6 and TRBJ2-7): GAGVSQSPRYKVTKRGQDVALRCDPISGHVSLYWYRQALGQGPEFLTYFNYEAQQDKSGLPNDRFSAERPEGSISTLTIQRTEQRDSAMYRCASSSRTRGSYEQYFGPGTRLTVT.

In nucleotides, the CDR3 is TGCGCCAGCAGCTTGGCAGGAACCTCTGGAAACACCATATATTTT. Its protein product is CASSLAGTSGNTIYF. The chain links TRBV5-1 to TRBJ1-3; D unresolved. The length of the CDR3 is 15 residues. Per the germline V gene, CDR1 is SGHRS and CDR2 is YFSETQ. The V end lost 0 bases, the J end lost 0 bases, and 7 bases lay between the germline ends.

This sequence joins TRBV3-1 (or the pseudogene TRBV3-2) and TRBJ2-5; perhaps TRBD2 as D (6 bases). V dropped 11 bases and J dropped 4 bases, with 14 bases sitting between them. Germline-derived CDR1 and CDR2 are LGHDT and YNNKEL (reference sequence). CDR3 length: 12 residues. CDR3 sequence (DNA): TGTGCCGCCGGGGGAGGACCAGAGACCCAGTACTTC. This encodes CAAGGGPETQYF.

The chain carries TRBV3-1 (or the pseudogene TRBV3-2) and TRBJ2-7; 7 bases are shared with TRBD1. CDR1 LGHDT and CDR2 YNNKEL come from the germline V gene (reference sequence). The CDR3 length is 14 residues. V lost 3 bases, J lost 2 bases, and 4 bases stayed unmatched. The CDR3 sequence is CASSHQGVTYEQYF. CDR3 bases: TGTGCCAGCAGCCATCAGGGGGTCACCTACGAGCAGTACTTC.

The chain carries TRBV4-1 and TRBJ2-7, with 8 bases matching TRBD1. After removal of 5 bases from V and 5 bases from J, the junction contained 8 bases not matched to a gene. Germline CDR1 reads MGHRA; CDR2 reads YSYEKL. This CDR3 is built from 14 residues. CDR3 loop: CASSSDREIDEQYF. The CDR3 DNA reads TGCGCCAGCAGCTCGGACAGGGAGATCGACGAGCAGTACTTC.

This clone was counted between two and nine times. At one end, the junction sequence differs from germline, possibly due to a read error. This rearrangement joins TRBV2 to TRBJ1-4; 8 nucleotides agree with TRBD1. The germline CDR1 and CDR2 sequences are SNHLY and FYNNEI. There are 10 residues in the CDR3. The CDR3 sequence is CASKEDREVF. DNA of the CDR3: TGTGCCAGCAAGGAGGACAGGGAGGTTTTT.